This T cell receptor (beta chain) was found in a study of T-cell memory formation after mild COVID-19. J gave up 7 bases and V 0 bases, and 3 bases lay outside the gene matches. This CDR3 has 14 residues. Germline lookup yields CDR1 LGHDT and CDR2 YNNKEL (reference sequence). One entry per CDR3 protein results from TCRdb running MiXCR on the 5' RACE reads. The table has hundreds of thousands of distinct CDR3 sequences, roughly an eighth seen once. The receptor's source is a man between 18 and 29 years old who had mild COVID-19 (a few samples of this study predate the infection). Cell type and time point are not known. Sequencing was performed on PBMCs or a T cell subset sorted from them (not recorded which). The chain carries TRBV3-1 and TRBJ1-5, with 7 bases aligning to TRBD1. The CDR3 here is CASSQEAGGQPQHF. The CDR3 nucleotides read TGTGCCAGCAGCCAAGAAGCAGGGGGACAGCCCCAGCATTTT.